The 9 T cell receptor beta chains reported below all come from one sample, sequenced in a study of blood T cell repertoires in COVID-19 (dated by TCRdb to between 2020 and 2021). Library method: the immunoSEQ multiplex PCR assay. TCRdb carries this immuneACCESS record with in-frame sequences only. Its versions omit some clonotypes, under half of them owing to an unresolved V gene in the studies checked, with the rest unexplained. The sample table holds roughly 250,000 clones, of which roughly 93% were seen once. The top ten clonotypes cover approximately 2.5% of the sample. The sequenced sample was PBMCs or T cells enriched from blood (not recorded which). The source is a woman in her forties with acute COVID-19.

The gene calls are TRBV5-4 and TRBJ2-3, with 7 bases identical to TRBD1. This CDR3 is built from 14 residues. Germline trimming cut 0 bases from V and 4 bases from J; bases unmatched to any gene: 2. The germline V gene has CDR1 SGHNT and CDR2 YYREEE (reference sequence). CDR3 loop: CASSLEGAADTQYF. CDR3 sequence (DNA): TGTGCCAGCAGCTTGGAGGGGGCTGCAGATACGCAGTATTTT.

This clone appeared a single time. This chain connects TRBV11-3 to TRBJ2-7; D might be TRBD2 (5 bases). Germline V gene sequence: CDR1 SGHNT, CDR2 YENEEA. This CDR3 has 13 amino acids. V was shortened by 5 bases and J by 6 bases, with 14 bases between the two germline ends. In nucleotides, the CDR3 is TGTGCCAGCAGCGCCGGGAACTCTGGCGAGCAGTACTTC. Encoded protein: CASSAGNSGEQYF.

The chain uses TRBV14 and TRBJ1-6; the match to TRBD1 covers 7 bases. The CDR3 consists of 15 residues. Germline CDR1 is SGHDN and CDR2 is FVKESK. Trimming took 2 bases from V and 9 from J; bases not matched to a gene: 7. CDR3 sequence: CASSQRIGGRSPLHF. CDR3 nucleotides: TGTGCCAGCAGCCAAAGGATAGGGGGCCGTTCACCCCTCCACTTT.

CDR3 DNA sequence: TGTGCCAGCAGCATGACAGGGAACTATGGCTACACCTTC. Translated, it gives CASSMTGNYGYTF. V usage is TRBV5-5 and J usage is TRBJ1-2; 7 bases map to TRBD1. This CDR3 contains 13 residues. V shed 4 bases and J 2 bases; nucleotides not matched to a gene: 2. The germline CDR1 and CDR2 sequences are SGHKS and YYEKEE (reference sequence).

CDR3 region: CSASGGAEAFF. For the CDR3, the DNA is TGCAGTGCTAGTGGGGGAGCTGAAGCTTTCTTT. V usage is TRBV20-1 and J usage is TRBJ1-1; tentatively, D is TRBD1 (5 bases). Trimming removed 3 bases at V and 6 bases at J, with 8 bases between. The length of the CDR3 is 11 residues. In germline, CDR1 is DFQATT, CDR2 SNEGSKA (reference sequence).

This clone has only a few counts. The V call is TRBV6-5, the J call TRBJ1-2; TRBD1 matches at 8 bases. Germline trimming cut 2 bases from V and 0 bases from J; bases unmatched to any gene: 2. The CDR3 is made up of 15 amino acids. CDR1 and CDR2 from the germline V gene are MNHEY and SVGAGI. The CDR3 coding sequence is TGTGCCAGCAGTTACATACAGGGGGCTAACTATGGCTACACCTTC. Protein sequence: CASSYIQGANYGYTF.

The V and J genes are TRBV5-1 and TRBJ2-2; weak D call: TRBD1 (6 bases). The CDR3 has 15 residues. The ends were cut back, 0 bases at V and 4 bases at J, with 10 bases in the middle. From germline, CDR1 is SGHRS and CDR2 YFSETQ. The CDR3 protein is CASSLVGRGTGELFF. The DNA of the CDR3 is TGCGCCAGCAGCTTGGTCGGCAGGGGCACCGGGGAGCTGTTTTTT. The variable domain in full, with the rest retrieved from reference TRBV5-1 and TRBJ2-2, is KAGVTQTPRYLIKTRGQQVTLSCSPISGHRSVSWYQQTPGQGLQFLFEYFSETQRNKGNFPGRFSGRQFSNSRSEMNVSTLELGDSALYLCASSLVGRGTGELFFGEGSRLTVL.

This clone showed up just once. CDR3 sequence: CASSIARGNQPQHF. The CDR3 DNA sequence: TGTGCCAGTAGTATAGCGCGGGGCAATCAGCCCCAGCATTTT. The rearrangement joins TRBV19 to TRBJ1-5, with D unclear. There are 14 residues in the CDR3. Germline V lookup: CDR1 LNHDA, CDR2 SQIVND (reference sequence). Trimming stripped 1 base from V and 2 bases from J, with 6 bases between. The full variable domain, in which reference TRBV19 and TRBJ1-5 provide the parts outside the CDR3, is DGGITQSPKYLFRKEGQNVTLSCEQNLNHDAMYWYRQDPGQGLRLIYYSQIVNDFQKGDIAEGYSVSREKKESFPLTVTSAQKNPTAFYLCASSIARGNQPQHFGDGTRLSIL.

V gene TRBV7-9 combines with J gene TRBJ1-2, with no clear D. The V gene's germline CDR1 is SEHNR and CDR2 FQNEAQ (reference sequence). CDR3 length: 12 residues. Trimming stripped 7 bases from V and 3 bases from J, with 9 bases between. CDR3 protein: CASKAGDYGYTF. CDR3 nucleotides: TGTGCCAGCAAGGCCGGAGACTATGGCTACACCTTC. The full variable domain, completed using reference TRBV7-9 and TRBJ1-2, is DTGVSQNPRHKITKRGQNVTFRCDPISEHNRLYWYRQTLGQGPEFLTYFQNEAQLEKSRLLSDRFSAERPKGSFSTLEIQRTEQGDSAMYLCASKAGDYGYTFGSGTRLTVV.